The 15 T cell receptor beta chains given below trace back to one sample, sequenced in a study of blood T cells in healthy people across ages. Combining a sample-barcoded 5' primer with a J-beta primer mix, a second PCR ran for roughly 7 to 11 cycles. Each CDR3 protein gets one entry after TCRdb re-called the 5' RACE reads with MiXCR. Here the sample spans more than 1 million distinct CDR3 sequences, roughly 45% being singletons. Sample: blood. These receptors all stem from a woman in her sixties or seventies in good health.

J is TRBJ2-3 and V is TRBV5-6, with TRBD1 as a possible D gene (6 bases). The germline V and J ends were trimmed by 3 bases and 3 bases, with 14 bases remaining between them. The CDR3 contains 15 residues. CDR1 and CDR2 (germline): SGHDT, YYEEEE. CDR3 nucleotides: TGTGCCAGCAGCTCAGCAGGGGTCTGGACAGATACGCAGTATTTT. It yields the protein CASSSAGVWTDTQYF.

CDR3 sequence (DNA): TGCAGCGTTGAAGGCGGGGGCGGAGGCACAGATACGCAGTATTTT. The encoded protein is CSVEGGGGGTDTQYF. The V call is TRBV29-1, the J call TRBJ2-3, with a weak D call TRBD2 (7 bases). Germline loops: CDR1 SQVTM, CDR2 ANQGSEA. Trimming shortened V by 1 base and J by 1 base, and 12 bases separated the two germline ends. The CDR3 covers 15 residues.

J is TRBJ1-6 and V is TRBV10-3; TRBD1 might be the D (5 bases). Germline-derived CDR1 and CDR2 are ENHRY and SYGVKD. V was pared by 3 bases and J by 8 bases, with 17 bases between. The CDR3 consists of 16 residues. DNA of the CDR3: TGTGCCATCAGTGACCCCGGTCGCCCGGGGGATTCACCCCTCCACTTT. Translating gives CAISDPGRPGDSPLHF.

The CDR3 bases are TGTGCCATCAGTGGGGACAGGGCAAGCAATCAGCCCCAGCATTTT. It encodes CAISGDRASNQPQHF. This chain uses TRBV10-3 with TRBJ1-5; 9 bases fit TRBD1. V shed 4 bases, J shed 1 base, and the junction held 2 bases outside the gene matches. In germline, CDR1 is ENHRY, CDR2 SYGVKD. The CDR3 length is 15 residues.

This clonotype was seen only a few times. The chain joins TRBV27 to TRBJ2-5; D may be TRBD2 (6 bases). CDR1 MNHEY and CDR2 SMNVEV come from the germline V gene (reference sequence). V dropped 4 bases and J dropped 2 bases, with 20 bases sitting between them. The CDR3 runs 17 residues. DNA of the CDR3: TGTGCCAGCAGTTCGGCCCCGGGACTCCTGGGGCAAGAGACCCAGTACTTC. Its translation is CASSSAPGLLGQETQYF.

This clonotype appeared a few times. One junction end does not reproduce the germline sequence, and a read error may be involved. The J gene is TRBJ2-5, the V gene TRBV6-5, with D perhaps given as TRBD1 or TRBD2 (5 bases each). With the DNA end fitting TRBJ2-7 better, the J assignment may be wrong. This CDR3 spans 13 amino acids. Per germline, CDR1 MNHEY and CDR2 SVGAGI. CDR3 sequence (DNA): TGTGCCATCAGTCGGGGCCCGACCTACGAGCAGTACTTC. It is translated as CAISRGPTYEQYF.

This chain connects TRBV20-1 to TRBJ2-1; TRBD2 aligns across 10 bases. The CDR3 is 16 amino acids. Losses at the gene ends were 3 bases for V and 7 bases for J; bases not matched to a gene: 12. From germline, CDR1 is DFQATT and CDR2 SNEGSKA (reference sequence). Here the CDR3 reads CSASPTSGFGMNEQFF. CDR3 in DNA: TGCAGTGCTAGCCCGACTAGCGGGTTCGGAATGAATGAGCAGTTCTTC.

The chain combines TRBV7-3 with TRBJ2-5; D is unresolved. The ends were cut back, 0 bases at V and 1 base at J, with 9 bases in the middle. The CDR3 has 15 residues. Germline loops: CDR1 SGHTA, CDR2 FQGTGA. The CDR3 here is CASSLTAAAQETQYF. CDR3 DNA: TGTGCCAGCAGCTTAACGGCTGCGGCCCAAGAGACCCAGTACTTC.

This clonotype appeared a few times. The DNA of the CDR3 is TGCGCCAGCAGCGTAACAGGGATCTATGGCTACACCTTC. Translating it yields CASSVTGIYGYTF. The gene calls are TRBV5-1 and TRBJ1-2, with D possibly matching TRBD1 (6 bases). V lost 4 bases, J lost 4 bases, and 11 bases lay in between. Per germline, CDR1 SGHRS and CDR2 YFSETQ. CDR3 length: 13 residues.

The V and J genes are TRBV6-6 and TRBJ2-1; 7 bases line up with TRBD1. Germline CDR1 reads MNHNY; CDR2 reads SVGAGI (reference sequence). The CDR3 spans 15 residues. After removal of 5 bases from V and 10 bases from J, the junction contained 14 bases not matched to a gene. The CDR3 nucleotides read TGTGCCAGCAGTCAACCGGGACAGCCCTCCTACGAGCAGTTCTTC. Translated, it gives CASSQPGQPSYEQFF.

The chain employs TRBV11-2 and TRBJ2-2; TRBD2 agrees at 14 bases. The CDR3 consists of 18 residues. CDR1 and CDR2 (germline): SGHAT, FQNNGV. Germline trimming cut 4 bases from V and 2 bases from J; bases unmatched to any gene: 6. Here the CDR3 reads CASSSLTSGRANTGELFF. DNA for the CDR3: TGTGCCAGCAGCTCCCTGACTAGCGGGAGGGCCAACACCGGGGAGCTGTTTTTT.

In its sample, this clonotype was seen a few times. The chain is built from TRBV24-1 and TRBJ2-5; possible D gene TRBD1, 6 bases. The DNA end is more similar to TRBJ2-7, so the J call may be wrong. CDR1 and CDR2 (germline): KGHDR, SFDVKD. CDR3 length: 12 amino acids. The DNA for the CDR3 is TGTGCCACCAGCCCAGGGGAGAGCGAGCAGTACTTC. Translated: CATSPGESEQYF.

J is TRBJ1-2 and V is TRBV7-9; TRBD1 might be the D (5 bases). Trimming took 3 bases from V and 4 from J, leaving 15 bases between them. Germline V gene sequence: CDR1 SEHNR, CDR2 FQNEAQ (reference sequence). This CDR3 region has 15 residues. Written as DNA, the CDR3 is TGTGCCAGCAGCTTGGGGAGAGAGGGGAGCTATGGCTACACCTTC. It codes for CASSLGREGSYGYTF.

The gene calls are TRBV20-1 and TRBJ2-1; possible D gene TRBD2, 6 bases. This CDR3 has 15 amino acids. Deletions cut 6 bases from V and 8 bases from J, with 23 bases between. The germline CDR1 and CDR2 sequences are DFQATT and SNEGSKA (reference sequence). CDR3: CSAGAASGWYDEQFF. DNA for the CDR3: TGCAGTGCAGGGGCCGCGAGCGGGTGGTACGATGAGCAGTTCTTC.

This clonotype was counted only a few times. The rearrangement uses TRBV27 and TRBJ2-7; D is undetermined. From germline, CDR1 is MNHEY and CDR2 SMNVEV (reference sequence). The CDR3 has 12 residues. V lost 5 bases and J lost 7, with 12 bases in between. The CDR3 spells CASSPRTREQYF. DNA for the CDR3: TGTGCCAGCAGTCCGCGGACCCGGGAGCAGTACTTC.